The 7 T cell receptor beta chains below all came from one sample that was sequenced in a study of OX40 agonist ivuxolimab in advanced cancers. Profiling relied on immunoSEQ multiplex PCR, and the TCRdb table lists in-frame clones only, not all of them. This table has under 13,000 clones, 75% to 90% appearing once. This specimen consisted of CD4+ or CD8+ T cells sorted from blood, obtained in a trial of the OX40 agonist ivuxolimab. The receptors were gathered from an adult with an advanced solid tumor such as melanoma, head and neck, liver or kidney cancer.

The V call is TRBV27, the J call TRBJ2-7; D not resolved. The CDR3 loop spans 13 amino acids. Per the germline V gene, CDR1 is MNHEY and CDR2 is SMNVEV (reference sequence). Trimming took off 5 bases at V and 6 bases at J, with 14 bases between the two ends. CDR3 loop: CASSTHALAEQYF. CDR3 nucleotides: TGTGCCAGCAGTACCCACGCCTTGGCCGAGCAGTACTTC.

The CDR3 nucleotides are TGTGCCAGCAGTGACAATGGGGGACGCCCAGATACGCAGTATTTT. Encoded protein: CASSDNGGRPDTQYF. V gene TRBV6-4 combines with J gene TRBJ2-3, with D perhaps given as TRBD1 or TRBD2 (5 bases each). Germline assignment: CDR1 MRHNA and CDR2 SNTAGT. Trimming removed 2 bases at V and 4 bases at J, with 13 bases between. The CDR3 loop spans 15 amino acids.

The V and J genes are TRBV27 and TRBJ1-4; unclear D gene. CDR3 length: 14 amino acids. V lost 4 bases, J lost 5 bases, and 11 bases lay in between. CDR1 is MNHEY, CDR2 SMNVEV, per germline (reference sequence). In DNA form, the CDR3 reads TGTGCCAGCAGTTCCCGGGTTACGAATGAAAAACTGTTTTTT. Protein: CASSSRVTNEKLFF. Full variable domain (outside the CDR3, taken from reference TRBV27 and TRBJ1-4): EAQVTQNPRYLITVTGKKLTVTCSQNMNHEYMSWYRQDPGLGLRQIYYSMNVEVTDKGDVPEGYKVSRKEKRNFPLILESPSPNQTSLYFCASSSRVTNEKLFFGSGTQLSVL.

The rearrangement joins TRBV29-1 to TRBJ1-1; D is perhaps TRBD1 (5 bases). CDR3 length equals 13 residues. Germline CDR1 reads SQVTM; CDR2 reads ANQGSEA. V shed 6 bases and J shed 5 bases, with 16 bases lying between them. CDR3 amino acids: CSVDSGLGTEAFF. As DNA, the CDR3 is TGCAGCGTCGACAGCGGGCTAGGGACTGAAGCTTTCTTT.

The gene calls are TRBV9 and TRBJ2-5, with 10 positions matching TRBD2. The J segment lost 4 bases and the V segment lost 3 bases, leaving 12 bases of the junction unmatched. CDR1 is SGDLS and CDR2 is YYNGEE in the germline V gene. This CDR3 contains 17 residues. CDR3 sequence reads: CASSGQEVLAGRETQYF. DNA for the CDR3: TGTGCCAGCAGCGGACAAGAGGTACTAGCGGGGAGAGAGACCCAGTACTTC. Supplemented by reference TRBV9 and TRBJ2-5, the full variable domain reads DSGVTQTPKHLITATGQRVTLRCSPRSGDLSVYWYQQSLDQGLQFLIQYYNGEERAKGNILERFSAQQFPDLHSELNLSSLELGDSALYFCASSGQEVLAGRETQYFGPGTRLLVL.

The rearrangement uses TRBV2 and TRBJ1-1; 7 positions agree with TRBD1. The junction had 10 bases not matched to a gene; V was cut back by 6 bases and J by 0 bases. This CDR3 spans 16 amino acids. The germline V gene encodes CDR1 SNHLY and CDR2 FYNNEI. The CDR3, as DNA: TGTGCCAGCAGAGCGACAGGGCTCCACATGAACACTGAAGCTTTCTTT. Amino acid sequence: CASRATGLHMNTEAFF.

The chain combines TRBV5-8 with TRBJ2-4; 8 bases are shared with TRBD1. Germline V gene data show CDR1 as SGHTS and CDR2 as YDEGEE. After removal of 4 bases from V and 7 bases from J, the junction contained 13 bases not matched to a gene. The CDR3 is 16 residues long. The CDR3 spells CASSGTGAFPRNIQYF. In DNA, the CDR3 is TGTGCCAGCAGCGGGACAGGAGCGTTCCCAAGGAACATTCAGTACTTC.